The present TCR beta chain was sequenced within a study of cytomegalovirus exposure and HLA in healthy donors. Primers included in the PCR were 60 Vbeta and 13 Jbeta primers. Only in-frame clones appear in the TCRdb table, and some are missing; sequencing was by immunoSEQ multiplex PCR. The sample carries approximately 160,000 clones, 60% to 80% recorded once. V was trimmed by 8 bases and J by 1 base, leaving 9 bases between them. The CDR3 consists of 14 residues. The germline V gene encodes CDR1 MNHEY and CDR2 SVGAGI. This clone was observed a few times. Sequencing was done on a sample of PBMCs. The V gene is TRBV6-5, the J gene TRBJ2-6; tentative D call: TRBD2 (5 bases). The sequence was obtained from a male donor in good health and CMV-seronegative. The CDR3 reads CASHTGSGANVLTF. In DNA form, the CDR3 reads TGTGCCAGCCATACGGGGTCTGGGGCCAACGTCCTGACTTTC.